The T cell receptor (beta chain) described here comes from a study of OX40 agonist ivuxolimab in advanced cancers. Sequencing was performed with immunoSEQ multiplex PCR; in TCRdb, only in-frame clones are kept and a portion is missing. The sample shows around 20,000 clones, around four fifths of them seen only once. The junction had 7 bases not matched to a gene; V was cut back by 5 bases and J by 6 bases. Germline lookup yields CDR1 SGHVS and CDR2 FNYEAQ. The CDR3 extends over 16 amino acids. This receptor was obtained from an adult with an advanced solid tumor such as melanoma, head and neck, liver or kidney cancer. The material was CD4+ or CD8+ T cells sorted from blood, obtained in a trial of the OX40 agonist ivuxolimab. This chain joins TRBV7-6 and TRBJ1-6; 10 nucleotides match TRBD1. CDR3 sequence: CASSPGDRGRNSPLHF. In nucleotides, the CDR3 is TGTGCCAGCAGCCCGGGGGACAGGGGCCGTAATTCACCCCTCCACTTT.